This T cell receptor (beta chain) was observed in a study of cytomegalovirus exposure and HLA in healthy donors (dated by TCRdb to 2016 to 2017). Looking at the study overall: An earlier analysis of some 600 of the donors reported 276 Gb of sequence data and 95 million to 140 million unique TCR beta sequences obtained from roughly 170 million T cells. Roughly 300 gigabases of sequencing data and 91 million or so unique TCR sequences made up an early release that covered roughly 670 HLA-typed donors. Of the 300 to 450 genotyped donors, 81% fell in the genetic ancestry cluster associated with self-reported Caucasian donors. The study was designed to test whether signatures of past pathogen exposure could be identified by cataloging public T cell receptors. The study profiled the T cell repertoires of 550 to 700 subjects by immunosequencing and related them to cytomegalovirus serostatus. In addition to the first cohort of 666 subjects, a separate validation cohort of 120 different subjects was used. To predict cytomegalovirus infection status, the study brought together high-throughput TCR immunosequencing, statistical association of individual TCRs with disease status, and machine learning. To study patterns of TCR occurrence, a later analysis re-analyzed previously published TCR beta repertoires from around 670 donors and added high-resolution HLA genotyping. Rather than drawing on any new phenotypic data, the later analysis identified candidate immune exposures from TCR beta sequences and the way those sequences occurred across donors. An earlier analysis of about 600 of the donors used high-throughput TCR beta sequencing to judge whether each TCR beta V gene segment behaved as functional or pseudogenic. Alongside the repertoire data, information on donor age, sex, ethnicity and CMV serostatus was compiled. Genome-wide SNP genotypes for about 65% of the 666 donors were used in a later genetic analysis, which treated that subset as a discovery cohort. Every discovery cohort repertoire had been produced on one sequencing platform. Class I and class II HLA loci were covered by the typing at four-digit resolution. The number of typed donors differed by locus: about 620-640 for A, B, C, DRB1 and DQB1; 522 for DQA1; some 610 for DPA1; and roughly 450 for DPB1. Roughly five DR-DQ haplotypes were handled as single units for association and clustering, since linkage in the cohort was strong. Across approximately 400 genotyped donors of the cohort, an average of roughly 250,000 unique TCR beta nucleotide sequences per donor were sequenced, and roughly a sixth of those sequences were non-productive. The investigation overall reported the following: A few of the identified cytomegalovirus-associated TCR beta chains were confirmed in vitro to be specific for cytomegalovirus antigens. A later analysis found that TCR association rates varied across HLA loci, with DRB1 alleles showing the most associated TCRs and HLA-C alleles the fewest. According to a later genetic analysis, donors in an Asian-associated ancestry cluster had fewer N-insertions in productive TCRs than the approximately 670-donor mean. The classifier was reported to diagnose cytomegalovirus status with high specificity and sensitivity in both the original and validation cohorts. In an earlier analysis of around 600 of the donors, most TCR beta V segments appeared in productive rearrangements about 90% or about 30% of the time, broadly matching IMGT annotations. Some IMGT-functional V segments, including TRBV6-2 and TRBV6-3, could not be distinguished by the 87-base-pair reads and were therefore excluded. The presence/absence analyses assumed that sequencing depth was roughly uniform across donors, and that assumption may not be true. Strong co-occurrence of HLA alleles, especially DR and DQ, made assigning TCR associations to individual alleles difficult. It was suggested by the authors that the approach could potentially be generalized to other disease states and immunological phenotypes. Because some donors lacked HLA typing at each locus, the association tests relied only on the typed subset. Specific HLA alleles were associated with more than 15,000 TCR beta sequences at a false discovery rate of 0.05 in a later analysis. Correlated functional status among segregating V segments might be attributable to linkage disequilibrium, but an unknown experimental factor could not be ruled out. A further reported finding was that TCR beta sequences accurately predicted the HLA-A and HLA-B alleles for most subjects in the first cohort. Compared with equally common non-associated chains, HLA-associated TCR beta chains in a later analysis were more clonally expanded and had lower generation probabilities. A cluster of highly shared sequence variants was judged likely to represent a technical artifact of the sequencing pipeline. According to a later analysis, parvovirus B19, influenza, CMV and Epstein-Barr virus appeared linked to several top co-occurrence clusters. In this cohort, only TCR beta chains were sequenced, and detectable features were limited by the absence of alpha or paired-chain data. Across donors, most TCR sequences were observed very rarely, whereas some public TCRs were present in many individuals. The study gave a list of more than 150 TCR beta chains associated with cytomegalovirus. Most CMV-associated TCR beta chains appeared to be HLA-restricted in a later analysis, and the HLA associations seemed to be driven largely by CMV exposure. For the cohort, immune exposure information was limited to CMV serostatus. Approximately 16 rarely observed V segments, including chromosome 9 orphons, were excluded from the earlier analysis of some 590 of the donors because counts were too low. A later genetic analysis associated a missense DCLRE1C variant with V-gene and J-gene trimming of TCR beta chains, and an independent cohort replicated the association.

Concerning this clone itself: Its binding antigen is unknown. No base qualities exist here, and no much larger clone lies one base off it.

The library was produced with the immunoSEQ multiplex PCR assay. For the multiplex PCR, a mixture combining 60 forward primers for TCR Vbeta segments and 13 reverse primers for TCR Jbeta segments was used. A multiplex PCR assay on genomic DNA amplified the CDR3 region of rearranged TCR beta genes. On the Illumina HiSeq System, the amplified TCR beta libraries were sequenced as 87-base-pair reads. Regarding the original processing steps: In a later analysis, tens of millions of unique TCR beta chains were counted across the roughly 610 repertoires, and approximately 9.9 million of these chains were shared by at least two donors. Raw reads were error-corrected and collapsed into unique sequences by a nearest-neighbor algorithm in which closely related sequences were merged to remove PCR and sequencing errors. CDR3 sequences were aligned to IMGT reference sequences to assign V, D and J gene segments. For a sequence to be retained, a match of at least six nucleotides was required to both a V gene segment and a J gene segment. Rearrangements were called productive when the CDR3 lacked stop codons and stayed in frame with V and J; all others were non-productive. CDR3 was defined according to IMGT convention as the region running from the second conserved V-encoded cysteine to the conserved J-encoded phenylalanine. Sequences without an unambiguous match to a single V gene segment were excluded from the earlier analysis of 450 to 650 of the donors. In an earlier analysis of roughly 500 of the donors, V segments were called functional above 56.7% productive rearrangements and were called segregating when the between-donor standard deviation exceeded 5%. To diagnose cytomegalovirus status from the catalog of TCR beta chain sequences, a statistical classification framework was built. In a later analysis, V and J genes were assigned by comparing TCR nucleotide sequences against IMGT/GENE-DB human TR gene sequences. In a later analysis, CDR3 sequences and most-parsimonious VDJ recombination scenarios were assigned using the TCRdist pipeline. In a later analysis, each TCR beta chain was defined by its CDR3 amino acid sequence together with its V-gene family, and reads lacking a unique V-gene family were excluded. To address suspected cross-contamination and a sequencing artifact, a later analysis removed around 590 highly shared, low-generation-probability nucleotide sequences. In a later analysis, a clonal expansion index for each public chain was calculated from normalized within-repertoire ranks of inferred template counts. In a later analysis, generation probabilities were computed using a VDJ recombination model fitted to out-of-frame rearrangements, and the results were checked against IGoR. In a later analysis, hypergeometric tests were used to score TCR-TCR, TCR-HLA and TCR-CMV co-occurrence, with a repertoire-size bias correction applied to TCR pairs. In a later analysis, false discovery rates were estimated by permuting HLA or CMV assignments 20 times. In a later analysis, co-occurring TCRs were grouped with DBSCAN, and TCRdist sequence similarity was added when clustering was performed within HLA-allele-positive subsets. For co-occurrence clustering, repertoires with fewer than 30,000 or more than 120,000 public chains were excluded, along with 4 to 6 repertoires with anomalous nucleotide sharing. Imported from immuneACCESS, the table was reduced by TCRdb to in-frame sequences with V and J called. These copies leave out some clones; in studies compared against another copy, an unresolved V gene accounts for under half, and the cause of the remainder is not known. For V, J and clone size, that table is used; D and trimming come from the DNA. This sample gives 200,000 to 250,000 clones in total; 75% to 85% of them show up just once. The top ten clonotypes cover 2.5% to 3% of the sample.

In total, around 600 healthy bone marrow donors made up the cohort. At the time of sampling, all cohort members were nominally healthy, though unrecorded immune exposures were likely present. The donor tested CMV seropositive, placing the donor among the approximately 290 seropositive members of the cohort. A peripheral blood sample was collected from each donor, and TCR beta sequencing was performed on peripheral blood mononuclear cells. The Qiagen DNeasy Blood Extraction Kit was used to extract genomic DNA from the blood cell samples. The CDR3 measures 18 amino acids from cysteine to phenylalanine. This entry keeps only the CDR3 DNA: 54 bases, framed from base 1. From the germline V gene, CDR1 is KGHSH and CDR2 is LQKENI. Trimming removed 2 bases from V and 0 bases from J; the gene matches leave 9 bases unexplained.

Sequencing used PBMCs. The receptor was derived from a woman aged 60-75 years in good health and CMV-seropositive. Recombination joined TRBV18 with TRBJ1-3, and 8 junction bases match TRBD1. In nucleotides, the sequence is TGTGCCAGCTCACCAACAAGCCTCACAGGGGGCTCTGGAAACACCATATATTTT. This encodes CASSPTSLTGGSGNTIYF.